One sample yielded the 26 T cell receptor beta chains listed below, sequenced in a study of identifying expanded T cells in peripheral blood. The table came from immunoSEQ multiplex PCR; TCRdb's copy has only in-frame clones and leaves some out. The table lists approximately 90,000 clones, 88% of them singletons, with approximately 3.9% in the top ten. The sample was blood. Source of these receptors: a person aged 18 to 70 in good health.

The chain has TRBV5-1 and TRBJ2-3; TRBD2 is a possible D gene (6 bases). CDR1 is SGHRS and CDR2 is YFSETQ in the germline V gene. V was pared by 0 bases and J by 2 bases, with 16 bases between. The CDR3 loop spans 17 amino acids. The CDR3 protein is CASSLAFFGRDTDTQYF. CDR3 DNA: TGCGCCAGCAGCTTGGCCTTTTTCGGGCGGGACACAGATACGCAGTATTTT.

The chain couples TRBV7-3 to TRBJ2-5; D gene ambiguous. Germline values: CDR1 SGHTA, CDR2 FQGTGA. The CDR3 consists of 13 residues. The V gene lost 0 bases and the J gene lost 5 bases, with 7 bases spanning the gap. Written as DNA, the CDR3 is TGTGCCAGCAGCTTAACCGGGTTGGAGACCCAGTACTTC. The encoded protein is CASSLTGLETQYF. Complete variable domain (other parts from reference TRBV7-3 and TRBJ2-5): GAGVSQTPSNKVTEKGKYVELRCDPISGHTALYWYRQSLGQGPEFLIYFQGTGAADDSGLPNDRFFAVRPEGSVSTLKIQRTERGDSAVYLCASSLTGLETQYFGPGTRLLVL.

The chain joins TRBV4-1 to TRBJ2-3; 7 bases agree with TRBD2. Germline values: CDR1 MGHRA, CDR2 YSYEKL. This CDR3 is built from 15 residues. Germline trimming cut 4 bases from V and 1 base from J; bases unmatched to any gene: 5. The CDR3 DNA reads TGCGCCAGCAGCCTGGGGACTACGGGCACAGATACGCAGTATTTT. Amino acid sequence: CASSLGTTGTDTQYF.

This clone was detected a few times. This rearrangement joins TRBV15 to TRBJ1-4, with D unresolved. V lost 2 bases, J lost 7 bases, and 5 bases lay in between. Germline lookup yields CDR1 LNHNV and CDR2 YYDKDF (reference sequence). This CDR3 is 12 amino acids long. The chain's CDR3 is CATSRWGEKLFF. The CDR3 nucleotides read TGTGCCACCAGCAGATGGGGTGAAAAACTGTTTTTT.

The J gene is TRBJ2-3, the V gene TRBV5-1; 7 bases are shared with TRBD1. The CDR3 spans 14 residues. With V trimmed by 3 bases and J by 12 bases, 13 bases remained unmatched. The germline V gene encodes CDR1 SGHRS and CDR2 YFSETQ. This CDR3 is CASSSSSGQPVQYF. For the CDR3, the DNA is TGCGCCAGCAGCTCCTCCTCGGGACAGCCCGTTCAGTATTTT.

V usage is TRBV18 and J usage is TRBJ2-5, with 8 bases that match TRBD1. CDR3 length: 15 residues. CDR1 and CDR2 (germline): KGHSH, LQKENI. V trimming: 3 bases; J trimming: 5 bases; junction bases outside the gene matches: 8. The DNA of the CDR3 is TGTGCCAGCTCACCCGCGACAGGGGACGGGGAGACCCAGTACTTC. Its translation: CASSPATGDGETQYF.

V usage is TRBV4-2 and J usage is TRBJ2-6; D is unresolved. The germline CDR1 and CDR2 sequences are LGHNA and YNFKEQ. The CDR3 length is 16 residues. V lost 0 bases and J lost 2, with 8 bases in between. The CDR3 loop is CASSQDQGTGANVLTF. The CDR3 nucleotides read TGTGCCAGCAGCCAAGATCAAGGAACTGGGGCCAACGTCCTGACTTTC.

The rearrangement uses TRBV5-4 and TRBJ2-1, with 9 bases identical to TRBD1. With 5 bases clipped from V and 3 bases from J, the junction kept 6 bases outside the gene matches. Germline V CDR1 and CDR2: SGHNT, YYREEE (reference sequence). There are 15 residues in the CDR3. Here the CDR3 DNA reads TGTGCCAGCAGTTCGGACAGGGGAGGCTACAATGAGCAGTTCTTC. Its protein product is CASSSDRGGYNEQFF. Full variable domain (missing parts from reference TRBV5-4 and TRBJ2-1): ETGVTQSPTHLIKTRGQQVTLRCSSQSGHNTVSWYQQALGQGPQFIFQYYREEENGRGNFPPRFSGLQFPNYSSELNVNALELDDSALYLCASSSDRGGYNEQFFGPGTRLTVL.

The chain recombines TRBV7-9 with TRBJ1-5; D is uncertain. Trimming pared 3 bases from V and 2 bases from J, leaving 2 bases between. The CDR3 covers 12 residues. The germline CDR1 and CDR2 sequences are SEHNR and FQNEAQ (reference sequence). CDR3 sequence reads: CASSFGNQPQHF. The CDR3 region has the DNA TGTGCCAGCAGCTTTGGCAATCAGCCCCAGCATTTT.

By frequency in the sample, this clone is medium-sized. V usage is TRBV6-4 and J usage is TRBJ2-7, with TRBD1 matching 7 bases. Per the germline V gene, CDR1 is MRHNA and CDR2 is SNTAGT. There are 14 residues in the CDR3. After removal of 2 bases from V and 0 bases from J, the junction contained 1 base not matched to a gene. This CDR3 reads CASSDGTDSYEQYF. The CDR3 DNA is TGTGCCAGCAGTGACGGGACAGACTCCTACGAGCAGTACTTC.

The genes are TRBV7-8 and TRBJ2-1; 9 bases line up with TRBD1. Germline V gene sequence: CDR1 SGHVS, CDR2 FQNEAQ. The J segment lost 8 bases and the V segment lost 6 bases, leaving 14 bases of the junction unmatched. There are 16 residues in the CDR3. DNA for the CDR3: TGTGCCAGCAGTAGATCAAGGGACAGGGTGGTCGATGAGCAGTTCTTC. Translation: CASSRSRDRVVDEQFF.

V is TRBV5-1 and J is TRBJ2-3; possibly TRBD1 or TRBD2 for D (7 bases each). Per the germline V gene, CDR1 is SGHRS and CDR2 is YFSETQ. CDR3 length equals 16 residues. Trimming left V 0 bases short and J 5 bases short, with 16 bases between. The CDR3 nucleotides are TGCGCCAGCAGCTTGGTAGGGGGCGGGGGCCAAGATACGCAGTATTTT. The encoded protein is CASSLVGGGGQDTQYF. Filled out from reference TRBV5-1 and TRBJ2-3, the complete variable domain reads KAGVTQTPRYLIKTRGQQVTLSCSPISGHRSVSWYQQTPGQGLQFLFEYFSETQRNKGNFPGRFSGRQFSNSRSEMNVSTLELGDSALYLCASSLVGGGGQDTQYFGPGTRLTVL.

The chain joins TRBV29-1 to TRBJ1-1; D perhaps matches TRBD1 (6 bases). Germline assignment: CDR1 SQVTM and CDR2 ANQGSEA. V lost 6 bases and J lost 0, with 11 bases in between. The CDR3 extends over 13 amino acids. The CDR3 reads CSVQTGMNTEAFF. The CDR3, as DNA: TGCAGCGTCCAGACAGGCATGAACACTGAAGCTTTCTTT.

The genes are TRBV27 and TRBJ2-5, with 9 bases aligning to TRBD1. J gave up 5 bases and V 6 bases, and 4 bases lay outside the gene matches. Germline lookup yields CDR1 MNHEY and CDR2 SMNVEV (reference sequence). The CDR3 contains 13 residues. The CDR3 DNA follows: TGTGCCAGCAGCCCGGACAGGGGTGAGACCCAGTACTTC. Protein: CASSPDRGETQYF.

The CDR3 coding sequence is TGTGCCAGGAATTGTCACAGGGCCGGGGATGAGCAGTTCTTC. Its translation is CARNCHRAGDEQFF. This chain links TRBV19 with TRBJ2-1; weak D call: TRBD1 (6 bases). Between the trimmed V and J ends, which lost 9 bases and 8 bases, there was a span of 20 bases. The CDR3 is 14 amino acids. Germline V gives CDR1 LNHDA, CDR2 SQIVND (reference sequence). Filled out from reference TRBV19 and TRBJ2-1, the complete variable domain reads DGGITQSPKYLFRKEGQNVTLSCEQNLNHDAMYWYRQDPGQGLRLIYYSQIVNDFQKGDIAEGYSVSREKKESFPLTVTSAQKNPTAFYLCARNCHRAGDEQFFGPGTRLTVL.

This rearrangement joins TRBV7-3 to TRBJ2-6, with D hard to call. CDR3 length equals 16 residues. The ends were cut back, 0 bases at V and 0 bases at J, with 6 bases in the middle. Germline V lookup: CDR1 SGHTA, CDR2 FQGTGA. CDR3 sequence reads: CASSLTPASGANVLTF. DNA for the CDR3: TGTGCCAGCAGCTTAACGCCGGCCTCTGGGGCCAACGTCCTGACTTTC.

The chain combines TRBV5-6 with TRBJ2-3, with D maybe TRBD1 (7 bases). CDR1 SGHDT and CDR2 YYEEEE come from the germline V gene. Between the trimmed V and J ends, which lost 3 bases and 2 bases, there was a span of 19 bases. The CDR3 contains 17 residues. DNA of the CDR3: TGTGCCAGCAGCTCGCCGACAGGGAGGTTATTCACAGATACGCAGTATTTT. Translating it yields CASSSPTGRLFTDTQYF.

This CDR3 reads CAWSERLQPQHF. The CDR3 DNA reads as TGTGCCTGGAGTGAACGGTTACAGCCCCAGCATTTT. The J gene is TRBJ1-5, the V gene TRBV30; D not resolved. Germline lookup yields CDR1 GTSNPN and CDR2 SVGIG (reference sequence). Trimming took off 1 base at V and 7 bases at J, with 8 bases between the two ends. This CDR3 contains 12 residues.

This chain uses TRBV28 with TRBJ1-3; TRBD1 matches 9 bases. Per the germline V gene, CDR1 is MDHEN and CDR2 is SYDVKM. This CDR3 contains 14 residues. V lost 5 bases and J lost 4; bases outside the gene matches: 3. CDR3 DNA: TGTGCCAGCAGTCACGGACAGGGGGGAAACACCATATATTTT. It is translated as CASSHGQGGNTIYF. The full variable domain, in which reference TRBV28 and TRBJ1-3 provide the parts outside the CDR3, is DVKVTQSSRYLVKRTGEKVFLECVQDMDHENMFWYRQDPGLGLRLIYFSYDVKMKEKGDIPEGYSVSREKKERFSLILESASTNQTSMYLCASSHGQGGNTIYFGEGSWLTVV.

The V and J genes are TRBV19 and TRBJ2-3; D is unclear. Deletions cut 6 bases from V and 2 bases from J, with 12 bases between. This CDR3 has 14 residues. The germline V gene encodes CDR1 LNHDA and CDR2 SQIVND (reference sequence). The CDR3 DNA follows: TGTGCCAGTAGCCCGGACGGAAACACAGATACGCAGTATTTT. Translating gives CASSPDGNTDTQYF. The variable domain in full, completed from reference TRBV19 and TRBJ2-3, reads DGGITQSPKYLFRKEGQNVTLSCEQNLNHDAMYWYRQDPGQGLRLIYYSQIVNDFQKGDIAEGYSVSREKKESFPLTVTSAQKNPTAFYLCASSPDGNTDTQYFGPGTRLTVL.

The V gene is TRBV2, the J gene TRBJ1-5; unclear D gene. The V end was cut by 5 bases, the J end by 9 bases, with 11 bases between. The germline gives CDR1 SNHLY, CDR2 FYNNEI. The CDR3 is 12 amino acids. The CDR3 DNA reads TGTGCCAGCAGTCGGGGTATTAGGCCCCAGCATTTT. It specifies CASSRGIRPQHF. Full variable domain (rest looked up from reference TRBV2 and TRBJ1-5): EPEVTQTPSHQVTQMGQEVILRCVPISNHLYFYWYRQILGQKVEFLVSFYNNEISEKSEIFDDQFSVERPDGSNFTLKIRSTKLEDSAMYFCASSRGIRPQHFGDGTRLSIL.

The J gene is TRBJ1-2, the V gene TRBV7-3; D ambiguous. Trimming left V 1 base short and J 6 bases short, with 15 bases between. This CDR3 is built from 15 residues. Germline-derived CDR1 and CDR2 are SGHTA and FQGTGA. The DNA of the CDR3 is TGTGCCAGCAGCTTAATCGCCGGGGTTCTGAATGGCTACACCTTC. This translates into CASSLIAGVLNGYTF.

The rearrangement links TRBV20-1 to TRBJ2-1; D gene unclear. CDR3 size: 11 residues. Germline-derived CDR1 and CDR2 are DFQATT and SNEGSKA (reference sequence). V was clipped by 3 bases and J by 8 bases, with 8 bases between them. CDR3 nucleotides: TGCAGTGCTAGTTGGGCGGATGAGCAGTTCTTC. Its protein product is CSASWADEQFF.

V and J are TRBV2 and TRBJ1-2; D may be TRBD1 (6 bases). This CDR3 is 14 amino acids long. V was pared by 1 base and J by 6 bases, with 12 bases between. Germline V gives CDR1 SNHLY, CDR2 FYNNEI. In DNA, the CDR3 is TGTGCCAGCAGTGAAGGGGGGGCAGGGAATGGCTACACCTTC. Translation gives CASSEGGAGNGYTF.

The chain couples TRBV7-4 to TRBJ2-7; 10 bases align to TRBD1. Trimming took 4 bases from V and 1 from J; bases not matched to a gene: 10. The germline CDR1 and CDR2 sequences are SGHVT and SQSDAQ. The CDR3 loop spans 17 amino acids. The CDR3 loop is CASSSGTGDSGSYEQYF. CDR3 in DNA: TGTGCCAGCAGCTCCGGGACAGGGGATTCCGGGTCCTACGAGCAGTACTTC.

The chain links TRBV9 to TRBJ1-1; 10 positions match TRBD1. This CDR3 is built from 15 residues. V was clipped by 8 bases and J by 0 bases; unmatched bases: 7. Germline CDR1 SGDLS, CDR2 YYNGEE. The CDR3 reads CASTGTGAMNTEAFF. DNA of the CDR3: TGTGCCAGTACCGGGACAGGGGCCATGAACACTGAAGCTTTCTTT.